The sample holds one count of the clone carrying this T cell receptor (beta chain). Ages ranged from about 18 to 100 years, with residence in 24 US areas. Participant-reported clinical history was the basis for cohort assignment. Two consecutive negative NP/OP PCR tests, clearance, or resolved symptoms defined Cohort 3 recovery. The CDR3 has 13 amino acids. V lost 1 base and J 10 bases, leaving 11 bases between the germline ends. Germline values: CDR1 SNHLY, CDR2 FYNNEI. The data were taken from a study of blood T cell repertoires in COVID-19. Per the original data handling: Amplification with reference gene primers provided the estimates of nucleated cell counts. Profiling relied on immunoSEQ multiplex PCR, and the TCRdb table lists in-frame clones only, not all of them. V and J calls plus clone size are reproduced from that table; the DNA served to infer D and trimming. The sample has fewer than 350,000 clones, 87% seen once.

The chain couples TRBV2 to TRBJ2-1, with a possible D match to TRBD1 (5 bases). This clonotype was sampled from a woman in her 40s who had recovered from COVID-19. Material: PBMCs or T cells enriched from blood (not recorded which). The CDR3 DNA is TGTGCCAGCAGTGAAGAGCAGGGTTCCGAGCAGTTCTTC. Translating it yields CASSEEQGSEQFF.